These 18 T cell receptor beta chains were all obtained from the same sample, sequenced in a study of blood T cell repertoires in COVID-19. The protocol was immunoSEQ multiplex PCR, while the TCRdb copy is restricted to in-frame clones and leaves out a portion. Of roughly 200,000 clones listed, roughly 94% were seen once; the top ten hold about 0.76%. The sample was peripheral blood. The receptors originated from a man aged 25-40 years with COVID-19, enrolled during active disease.

This clone has just one count. The V and J genes are TRBV4-1 and TRBJ1-1, with 9 bases matching TRBD1. Unmatched junction bases numbered 4, after V lost 1 base and J lost 4 bases. Germline CDR1 and CDR2: MGHRA and YSYEKL. The CDR3 contains 15 residues. In nucleotides, the CDR3 is TGCGCCAGCAGCCAAGGGGACAGGGAGGTCACTGAAGCTTTCTTT. This sequence encodes CASSQGDREVTEAFF.

The chain combines TRBV7-2 with TRBJ2-2, with TRBD2 matching 8 bases. The CDR3 sequence is 15 residues long. Germline V gene sequence: CDR1 SGHTA, CDR2 FQGNSA. V trimming: 1 base; J trimming: 3 bases; junction bases outside the gene matches: 1. Here the CDR3 DNA reads TGTGCCAGCAGCTTAGTCGGGGGGGACACCGGGGAGCTGTTTTTT. Its translation is CASSLVGGDTGELFF.

The sample holds one count of this clone. This rearrangement joins TRBV4-2 to TRBJ1-6, with TRBD1 as a possible D gene (6 bases). Trimming stripped 3 bases from V and 0 bases from J, with 9 bases between. CDR3 size: 16 residues. Germline V gene lookup returns CDR1 LGHNA and CDR2 YNFKEQ. Written as DNA, the CDR3 is TGTGCCAGCAGCCAGGGACATCTCTCCTATAATTCACCCCTCCACTTT. Protein product: CASSQGHLSYNSPLHF.

This chain joins TRBV3-1 (or the pseudogene TRBV3-2) and TRBJ2-3; TRBD1 is a possible D gene (5 bases). V was clipped by 4 bases and J by 2 bases, with 10 bases between them. CDR1 LGHDT and CDR2 YNNKEL come from the germline V gene (reference sequence). This CDR3 is built from 14 residues. The CDR3 DNA is TGTGCCAGCAGCCGGGCCAGGGACACAGATACGCAGTATTTT. It specifies CASSRARDTDTQYF.

For the CDR3, the DNA is TGTGCCAGCATCAGGGCTAACTATGGCTACACCTTC. The encoded protein is CASIRANYGYTF. V usage is TRBV6-6 and J usage is TRBJ1-2, with D perhaps matching TRBD1 (5 bases). With 7 bases removed from V and 0 bases from J, the gap between germline ends came to 6 bases. The CDR3 spans 12 residues. Germline V gene lookup returns CDR1 MNHNY and CDR2 SVGAGI (reference sequence).

The rearrangement links TRBV5-6 to TRBJ2-2; no firm D call. This CDR3 has 16 residues. CDR1 is SGHDT, CDR2 YYEEEE, per germline. The V end lost 0 bases, the J end lost 5 bases, and 14 bases lay between the germline ends. The CDR3 is CASSLVLDPKTGELFF. The CDR3 DNA is TGTGCCAGCAGCTTGGTCCTAGATCCAAAAACCGGGGAGCTGTTTTTT.

The rearrangement links TRBV21-1 to TRBJ2-7; the table's D call, TRBD1, was not checked against the DNA. TRBV21-1 is reported as a pseudogene. This CDR3 region has 14 residues. CDR3 nucleotides: TGTGCCAGCAGCAAAGGGGGAGACAGGGGAGGGCAGTACTTC. Its protein is CASSKGGDRGGQYF.

This clone was recorded once. J is TRBJ2-1 and V is TRBV7-6, with D possibly being TRBD2 (6 bases). V lost 5 bases and J lost 5, with 19 bases in between. Germline loops: CDR1 SGHVS, CDR2 FNYEAQ. The CDR3 loop spans 16 amino acids. CDR3 in amino acids: CASSPRGPGDHNEQFF. CDR3 sequence (DNA): TGTGCCAGCAGCCCGCGGGGACCGGGGGACCACAATGAGCAGTTCTTC.

The chain combines TRBV4-1 with TRBJ2-1, with D unresolved. Germline V gene data show CDR1 as MGHRA and CDR2 as YSYEKL. This CDR3 is built from 19 residues. Trimming took 0 bases from V and 5 from J, leaving 23 bases between them. The CDR3 spells CASSQDFYRTEPRHNEQFF. In DNA, the CDR3 is TGCGCCAGCAGCCAAGATTTTTATCGTACAGAACCAAGGCACAATGAGCAGTTCTTC.

V gene TRBV20-1 combines with J gene TRBJ1-2; D might be TRBD1 (5 bases). Per germline, CDR1 DFQATT and CDR2 SNEGSKA (reference sequence). V was cut by 3 bases and J by 4 bases, with 12 bases left in between. The CDR3 has 13 residues. CDR3 in DNA: TGCAGTGCTAGTTCTGGACAATTCTATGGCTACACCTTC. It yields the protein CSASSGQFYGYTF.

The CDR3 DNA sequence: TGTGCCAGCAGGGCGGGGGGGCCGCTAAATGAGCAGTTCTTC. It translates to CASRAGGPLNEQFF. The V and J genes are TRBV2 and TRBJ2-1, with 9 bases identical to TRBD2. The V and J ends lost 6 bases and 7 bases, in that order; junction bases with no gene match: 7. Per germline, CDR1 SNHLY and CDR2 FYNNEI. The CDR3 runs to 14 residues.

The rearrangement links TRBV7-2 to TRBJ1-6; TRBD1 agrees at 9 bases. V was clipped by 1 base and J by 2 bases; unmatched bases: 9. This CDR3 spans 19 amino acids. The germline V gene encodes CDR1 SGHTA and CDR2 FQGNSA. As DNA, the CDR3 is TGTGCCAGCAGCTTAGATTTCGGGACAGGGAGCACCTATAATTCACCCCTCCACTTT. The encoded protein is CASSLDFGTGSTYNSPLHF.

This clone appeared a single time. The J gene is TRBJ1-5, the V gene TRBV19; a weak D match, TRBD1 (6 bases). The CDR3 loop spans 17 amino acids. Deletions cut 3 bases from V and 5 bases from J, with 20 bases between. CDR1 and CDR2 (germline): LNHDA, SQIVND (reference sequence). DNA of the CDR3: TGTGCCAGTAGTATTATGTCGCGGACCTCAGGGGATCAGCCCCAGCATTTT. Translation: CASSIMSRTSGDQPQHF.

In DNA, the CDR3 is TGTGCCAGCAGTACCGGACAATACCCTCGACGGGAACTGTTTTTT. Translation gives CASSTGQYPRRELFF. This chain connects TRBV27 to TRBJ1-4; D might be TRBD1 (5 bases). Trimming shortened V by 5 bases and J by 12 bases, and 22 bases separated the two germline ends. Germline CDR1 is MNHEY and CDR2 is SMNVEV (reference sequence). CDR3 length: 15 amino acids. Full variable domain (rest looked up from reference TRBV27 and TRBJ1-4): EAQVTQNPRYLITVTGKKLTVTCSQNMNHEYMSWYRQDPGLGLRQIYYSMNVEVTDKGDVPEGYKVSRKEKRNFPLILESPSPNQTSLYFCASSTGQYPRRELFFGSGTQLSVL.

The chain joins TRBV12-5 to TRBJ2-2; maybe TRBD2 (6 bases). Germline assignment: CDR1 LGHNT and CDR2 FRNRAP. Trimming stripped 2 bases from V and 7 bases from J, with 8 bases between. CDR3 length equals 13 residues. The CDR3 DNA reads TGTGCTAGTGGTTTGACTAGCCTCGGGGAGCTGTTTTTT. As protein: CASGLTSLGELFF.

The gene calls are TRBV6-5 and TRBJ1-1; weak D call: TRBD1 (5 bases). This CDR3 contains 12 residues. The V end was cut by 2 bases, the J end by 6 bases, with 7 bases between. CDR1 and CDR2 (germline): MNHEY, SVGAGI. The CDR3 DNA sequence: TGTGCCAGCAGTTACGTAGGGGCTGAAGCTTTCTTT. This codes for CASSYVGAEAFF.

The chain uses TRBV5-1 and TRBJ2-2; a weak D match, TRBD1 (6 bases). From germline, CDR1 is SGHRS and CDR2 YFSETQ. The CDR3 is made up of 15 amino acids. Trimming left V 0 bases short and J 0 bases short, with 6 bases between. CDR3 bases: TGCGCCAGCAGCTTGGACAGGGCGAACACCGGGGAGCTGTTTTTT. It translates to CASSLDRANTGELFF.

V and J are TRBV5-1 and TRBJ2-2, with D possibly matching TRBD1 (5 bases). The CDR3 sequence is 14 residues long. Trimming pared 0 bases from V and 5 bases from J, leaving 8 bases between. Germline V gene lookup returns CDR1 SGHRS and CDR2 YFSETQ. The CDR3 DNA follows: TGCGCCAGCAGCTTGGCGCAGGGTACCGGGGAGCTGTTTTTT. The encoded protein is CASSLAQGTGELFF. The whole variable domain, remainder taken from reference TRBV5-1 and TRBJ2-2, is KAGVTQTPRYLIKTRGQQVTLSCSPISGHRSVSWYQQTPGQGLQFLFEYFSETQRNKGNFPGRFSGRQFSNSRSEMNVSTLELGDSALYLCASSLAQGTGELFFGEGSRLTVL.